This is a list of T cell receptor beta chains from one sample in a study of cytomegalovirus exposure and HLA in healthy donors. Using immunoSEQ multiplex PCR, the repertoire was profiled, and TCRdb retains in-frame clones only, with some absent. The sample has roughly 180,000 clones, roughly 74% seen once; the top ten hold around 7.7%. Sequences were obtained from PBMCs. These receptors were obtained from a woman aged 40 to 50 in good health and CMV-seropositive. CDR3s include the opening cysteine and the closing phenylalanine or tryptophan. The D gene is left open where the match is weak. Only part of the rows carry a size: once, few, many, or a class if the clone is expanded.

v_call: TRBV5-1; d_call: NA; j_call: TRBJ2-5; clone_size: NA; cdr3_nt: TGCGCCAGCAGCTCCTATGCGGAAGAGACCCAGTACTTC; cdr3_aa: CASSSYAEETQYF
v_call: TRBV9; d_call: NA; j_call: TRBJ2-3; clone_size: NA; cdr3_nt: TGTGCCAGCAGCGTATCCCCGCGGGGCACAGATACGCAGTATTTT; cdr3_aa: CASSVSPRGTDTQYF
v_call: TRBV28; d_call: NA; j_call: TRBJ1-1; clone_size: NA; cdr3_nt: TGTGCCAGCAGTTTCGAACAGGGCCCTGAAGCTTTCTTT; cdr3_aa: CASSFEQGPEAFF
v_call: TRBV7-2; d_call: NA; j_call: TRBJ1-4; clone_size: NA; cdr3_nt: TGTGCCAGCAGCGAGGGCTTAGGAGTAGGTGAAAAACTGTTTTTT; cdr3_aa: CASSEGLGVGEKLFF
v_call: TRBV18; d_call: NA; j_call: TRBJ1-5; clone_size: NA; cdr3_nt: TGTGCCAGCTCACCTTACAGGGATCAGCCCCAGCATTTT; cdr3_aa: CASSPYRDQPQHF
v_call: TRBV18; d_call: NA; j_call: TRBJ2-1; clone_size: NA; cdr3_nt: TGTGCCAGCTCACCAGCGAACAATGAGCAGTTCTTC; cdr3_aa: CASSPANNEQFF
v_call: TRBV10-3; d_call: TRBD1; j_call: TRBJ2-5; clone_size: NA; cdr3_nt: TGTGCCATCAGTGAGTCGGAAAGGCGGACAGGGAACTTCGAGACCCAGTACTTC; cdr3_aa: CAISESERRTGNFETQYF
v_call: TRBV9; d_call: NA; j_call: TRBJ1-2; clone_size: NA; cdr3_nt: TGTGCCAGCAGCGTAGATGGCAGGGGACGTGGCTACACCTTC; cdr3_aa: CASSVDGRGRGYTF
v_call: TRBV13; d_call: NA; j_call: TRBJ2-5; clone_size: once; cdr3_nt: TGTGCCAGCAGCCCAAACCCGGGTATGATCGAGGAGACCCAGTACTTC; cdr3_aa: CASSPNPGMIEETQYF
v_call: TRBV29-1; d_call: NA; j_call: TRBJ1-1; clone_size: NA; cdr3_nt: TGCAGCGCTAGGGCGGGGAACACTGAAGCTTTCTTT; cdr3_aa: CSARAGNTEAFF
v_call: TRBV27; d_call: TRBD1; j_call: TRBJ1-5; clone_size: NA; cdr3_nt: TGTGCCAGCAGTCTGGACAGGGTAAGTCAGCCCCAGCATTTT; cdr3_aa: CASSLDRVSQPQHF
v_call: TRBV28; d_call: NA; j_call: TRBJ2-6; clone_size: NA; cdr3_nt: TGTGCCAGCAGTTTTATAACCCCCGGCAGGGGCGCTCGGAGGTCTGGGGCCAACGTCCTGACTTTC; cdr3_aa: CASSFITPGRGARRSGANVLTF
v_call: TRBV6-5; d_call: TRBD1; j_call: TRBJ1-2; clone_size: NA; cdr3_nt: TGTGCCAGCAGAAAAGGACAGGGCGGGTATGGCTACACCTTC; cdr3_aa: CASRKGQGGYGYTF
v_call: TRBV7-3; d_call: TRBD2; j_call: TRBJ2-7; clone_size: few; cdr3_nt: TGTGCCAGCAGCTTAGGGACTAGAGGTGATGGCGAGCAGTACTTC; cdr3_aa: CASSLGTRGDGEQYF
v_call: TRBV5-4; d_call: NA; j_call: TRBJ2-7; clone_size: NA; cdr3_nt: TGTGCCAGCAGCTTGGCGTACTCCTACGAGCAGTACTTC; cdr3_aa: CASSLAYSYEQYF
v_call: TRBV7-8; d_call: TRBD1; j_call: TRBJ1-5; clone_size: NA; cdr3_nt: TGTGCCAGCAGCCCCCTCAGGGGGTTCTCCGCCCTCGGTCAGCCCCAGCATTTT; cdr3_aa: CASSPLRGFSALGQPQHF
v_call: TRBV15; d_call: TRBD1; j_call: TRBJ2-2; clone_size: NA; cdr3_nt: TGTGCCACCAGCAGGGGAACAGGGGGCGAGGGGGAGCTGTTTTTT; cdr3_aa: CATSRGTGGEGELFF
v_call: TRBV28; d_call: NA; j_call: TRBJ1-1; clone_size: NA; cdr3_nt: TGTGCCAGCAGTTCGCAGTTGACTGAAGCTTTCTTT; cdr3_aa: CASSSQLTEAFF
v_call: TRBV15; d_call: TRBD1; j_call: TRBJ1-4; clone_size: NA; cdr3_nt: TGTGCCACCAGGAGGGGGCAACTTAATGAAAAACTGTTTTTT; cdr3_aa: CATRRGQLNEKLFF
v_call: TRBV2; d_call: NA; j_call: TRBJ1-6; clone_size: few; cdr3_nt: TGTGCCAGCAGTTTCGAACCGAGCTCCTATAATTCACCCCTCCACTTT; cdr3_aa: CASSFEPSSYNSPLHF
v_call: TRBV10-2; d_call: NA; j_call: TRBJ2-3; clone_size: NA; cdr3_nt: TGCGCCAGCAGTGTTGGGGGGTTCACAGATACGCAGTATTTT; cdr3_aa: CASSVGGFTDTQYF
v_call: TRBV7-9; d_call: NA; j_call: TRBJ1-1; clone_size: NA; cdr3_nt: TGTGCCAGCAGCTTAAACGGGGGTAACACTGAAGCTTTCTTT; cdr3_aa: CASSLNGGNTEAFF
v_call: TRBV15; d_call: NA; j_call: TRBJ2-3; clone_size: few; cdr3_nt: TGTGCCACCAGCAGATTGGGAGGAGGAGAGGGAGATACGCAGTATTTT; cdr3_aa: CATSRLGGGEGDTQYF
v_call: TRBV27; d_call: NA; j_call: TRBJ2-1; clone_size: once; cdr3_nt: TGTGCCAGCAGTGGGGGACTCCCCCTTTCCTACAATGAGCAGTTCTTC; cdr3_aa: CASSGGLPLSYNEQFF
v_call: TRBV28; d_call: TRBD1; j_call: TRBJ1-1; clone_size: NA; cdr3_nt: TGTGCCAGCAGTTTAGACAGGGGTCGAGCTTTCTTT; cdr3_aa: CASSLDRGRAFF
v_call: TRBV29-1; d_call: TRBD2; j_call: TRBJ2-2; clone_size: NA; cdr3_nt: TGCAGCGTCCTAGCGGGAGATGGTATTCCCGGGGAGCTGTTTTTT; cdr3_aa: CSVLAGDGIPGELFF
v_call: TRBV19; d_call: NA; j_call: TRBJ2-1; clone_size: NA; cdr3_nt: TGTGCCAGTAGTATACTAGCGTCCTACAATGAGCAGTTCTTC; cdr3_aa: CASSILASYNEQFF
v_call: TRBV29-1; d_call: NA; j_call: TRBJ1-1; clone_size: NA; cdr3_nt: TGCAGCACCCTCGGGCAGGGGATTTTTGGTGAAGCTTTCTTT; cdr3_aa: CSTLGQGIFGEAFF
v_call: TRBV7-3; d_call: TRBD2; j_call: TRBJ2-3; clone_size: NA; cdr3_nt: TGTGCCAGCAGCTTAATAGGCGGGAGTGCTTCAGATACGCAGTATTTT; cdr3_aa: CASSLIGGSASDTQYF
v_call: TRBV18; d_call: TRBD2; j_call: TRBJ2-3; clone_size: NA; cdr3_nt: TGTGCCAGCTCACCGGGAGTTAGCGGGCGCACAGATACGCAGTATTTT; cdr3_aa: CASSPGVSGRTDTQYF